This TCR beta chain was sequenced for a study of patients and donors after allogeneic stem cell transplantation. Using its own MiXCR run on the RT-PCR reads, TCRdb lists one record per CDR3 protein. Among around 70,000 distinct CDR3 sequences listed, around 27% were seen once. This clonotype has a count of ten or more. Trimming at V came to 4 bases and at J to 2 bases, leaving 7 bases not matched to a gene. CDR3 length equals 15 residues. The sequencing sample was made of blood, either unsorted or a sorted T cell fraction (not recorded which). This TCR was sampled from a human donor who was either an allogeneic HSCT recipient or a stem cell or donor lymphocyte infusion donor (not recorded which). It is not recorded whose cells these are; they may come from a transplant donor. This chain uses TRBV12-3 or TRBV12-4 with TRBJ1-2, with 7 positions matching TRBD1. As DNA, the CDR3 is TGTGCCAGCAGTTCACCCGGGACAGAGAACTATGGCTACACCTTC. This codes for CASSSPGTENYGYTF.